These 24 T cell receptor beta chains came from one sample sequenced in a study of OX40 agonist ivuxolimab in advanced cancers. Produced via immunoSEQ multiplex PCR; TCRdb's table is partial and in-frame only. The sample lists 59,000 or so clones, about 89% occurring once. Sequencing used CD4+ or CD8+ T cells sorted from blood, obtained in a trial of the OX40 agonist ivuxolimab. Source of these receptors: an adult with an advanced solid tumor such as melanoma, head and neck, liver or kidney cancer.

In this sample, this clone turned up once. The chain links TRBV6-5 to TRBJ2-1; D remains unclear. Germline lookup yields CDR1 MNHEY and CDR2 SVGAGI. V lost 5 bases to trimming and J lost 10 bases, with 9 bases between them. This CDR3 comprises 11 residues. The CDR3 is CASSDPYEQFF. CDR3 nucleotide sequence: TGTGCCAGCAGTGACCCCTACGAGCAGTTCTTC.

This chain connects TRBV7-6 to TRBJ2-7; D is perhaps TRBD1 or TRBD2 (5 bases each). V dropped 4 bases and J dropped 1 base, with 14 bases sitting between them. The CDR3 runs to 15 residues. The germline V gene has CDR1 SGHVS and CDR2 FNYEAQ. DNA of the CDR3: TGTGCCAGCAGCTACCTCCGGGACGGTTCCTACGAGCAGTACTTC. Translated: CASSYLRDGSYEQYF.

This rearrangement joins TRBV7-9 to TRBJ2-4; the D gene is possibly TRBD2 (5 bases). This CDR3 comprises 14 residues. The V end lost 5 bases, the J end lost 6 bases, and 14 bases lay between the germline ends. Germline CDR1 and CDR2: SEHNR and FQNEAQ (reference sequence). The CDR3 DNA follows: TGTGCCAGCAGCCATAGCGATGGGTTAAACATTCAGTACTTC. This encodes CASSHSDGLNIQYF.

The chain employs TRBV6-5 and TRBJ1-5; no definite D call. Germline loops: CDR1 MNHEY, CDR2 SVGAGI. The length of the CDR3 is 13 residues. Deletions cut 2 bases from V and 5 bases from J, with 7 bases between. CDR3 amino acids: CASSYSSHQPQHF. CDR3 coding DNA: TGTGCCAGCAGTTACAGTTCCCATCAGCCCCAGCATTTT.

The J gene is TRBJ1-5, the V gene TRBV19; no definite D call. Germline CDR1 and CDR2: LNHDA and SQIVND (reference sequence). V dropped 6 bases and J dropped 6 bases, with 12 bases sitting between them. This CDR3 spans 13 amino acids. The CDR3 protein is CASSYQYAQPQHF. The CDR3 nucleotides read TGTGCCAGTAGCTACCAATATGCTCAGCCCCAGCATTTT.

V gene TRBV11-1 combines with J gene TRBJ2-7, with 12 bases identical to TRBD2. The CDR3 runs to 15 residues. Trimming at V came to 5 bases and at J to 2 bases, leaving 4 bases not matched to a gene. CDR1 and CDR2 from the germline V gene are SGHAT and FQDESV (reference sequence). CDR3: CASSQTSGGPYEQYF. DNA for the CDR3: TGTGCCAGCAGCCAAACTAGCGGGGGGCCCTACGAGCAGTACTTC.

J is TRBJ1-2 and V is TRBV5-1; 11 bases fit TRBD1. The CDR3 contains 14 residues. Looked up from germline, CDR1 is SGHRS and CDR2 is YFSETQ. With V trimmed by 3 bases and J by 7 bases, 5 bases remained unmatched. CDR3 in DNA: TGCGCCAGCAGCTCCGGACAGGGGGCATTTGGCTACACCTTC. Translation: CASSSGQGAFGYTF.

V and J are TRBV6-1 and TRBJ1-1; D unresolved. The CDR3 is made up of 12 amino acids. The V and J ends lost 3 bases and 7 bases respectively, with 9 bases between them. Germline V gene lookup returns CDR1 MNHNS and CDR2 SASEGT. CDR3 residues: CASSDAWHEAFF. The CDR3 nucleotides are TGTGCCAGCAGTGACGCGTGGCATGAAGCTTTCTTT.

This clone appeared once. The chain joins TRBV2 to TRBJ1-1; 8 bases align to TRBD1. The V segment lost 7 bases and the J segment 0 bases; nucleotides outside the gene matches: 4. Looked up from germline, CDR1 is SNHLY and CDR2 is FYNNEI. The CDR3 has 14 amino acids. This CDR3 reads CASMDRAMNTEAFF. CDR3 nucleotide sequence: TGTGCCAGCATGGACAGGGCGATGAACACTGAAGCTTTCTTT.

This clone came up once. Here the CDR3 reads CASSQRGQGGGNTIYF. The CDR3 DNA reads as TGTGCCAGCAGCCAAAGGGGACAGGGGGGAGGAAACACCATATATTTT. V usage is TRBV6-6 and J usage is TRBJ1-3, with 11 bases that match TRBD1. The CDR3 has 16 residues. The trim removed 6 bases at V and 4 bases at J, leaving 8 bases unmatched. The germline gives CDR1 MNHNY, CDR2 SVGAGI (reference sequence).

The CDR3 here is CASSAPRETQYF. The CDR3 nucleotides are TGTGCCAGCAGCGCCCCTCGGGAGACCCAGTACTTC. The chain is built from TRBV9 and TRBJ2-5; D remains ambiguous. The V gene lost 3 bases and the J gene lost 5 bases, with 8 bases spanning the gap. The CDR3 runs to 12 residues. Germline values: CDR1 SGDLS, CDR2 YYNGEE.

This clone has just one count. This sequence joins TRBV14 and TRBJ2-5; 9 bases agree with TRBD2. The CDR3 runs to 20 residues. J gave up 5 bases and V 1 base, and 20 bases lay outside the gene matches. CDR1 and CDR2 from the germline V gene are SGHDN and FVKESK. CDR3 DNA sequence: TGTGCCAGCAGCCAAGTTGTTTCGTCTTTTGGCGGGGGGGCATCCGAGACCCAGTACTTC. As protein: CASSQVVSSFGGGASETQYF.

V usage is TRBV7-2 and J usage is TRBJ2-1; possibly TRBD1 for D (5 bases). V dropped 4 bases and J dropped 4 bases, with 8 bases sitting between them. The CDR3 runs 13 residues. From germline, CDR1 is SGHTA and CDR2 FQGNSA. The CDR3 DNA sequence: TGTGCCAGCAGCTCCGACAGATACAATGAGCAGTTCTTC. It translates to CASSSDRYNEQFF.

DNA for the CDR3: TGTGCCAGCGGTAATTATAATCAGCCCCAGCATTTT. Translating gives CASGNYNQPQHF. This rearrangement joins TRBV28 to TRBJ1-5, with D unclear. This CDR3 comprises 12 residues. Germline V gene lookup returns CDR1 MDHEN and CDR2 SYDVKM. Trimming stripped 8 bases from V and 4 bases from J, with 9 bases between.

This clone came up once. V is TRBV7-8 and J is TRBJ2-1; D gene uncertain. The CDR3 consists of 16 residues. Germline assignment: CDR1 SGHVS and CDR2 FQNEAQ. V was pared by 1 base and J by 8 bases, with 18 bases between. The CDR3 nucleotides read TGTGCCAGCAGCTTAGGAGCTAGGGCAGGTGGCTATGAGCAGTTCTTC. Translation: CASSLGARAGGYEQFF.

The chain uses TRBV6-1 and TRBJ1-4, with D possibly matching TRBD1 (6 bases). The CDR3 loop spans 14 amino acids. V was clipped by 11 bases and J by 4 bases, with 17 bases between them. Germline-derived CDR1 and CDR2 are MNHNS and SASEGT. CDR3 coding DNA: TGTGCCGGGGGCCGGGGGCAGGGTAATGAAAAACTGTTTTTT. Encoded protein: CAGGRGQGNEKLFF.

J is TRBJ2-7 and V is TRBV5-1; D perhaps matches TRBD1 (6 bases). Germline-derived CDR1 and CDR2 are SGHRS and YFSETQ. This CDR3 contains 15 residues. V was trimmed by 4 bases and J by 0 bases, leaving 14 bases between them. CDR3 residues: CASSLGHTSSYEQYF. CDR3 sequence (DNA): TGCGCCAGCAGCCTGGGACACACGAGCTCCTACGAGCAGTACTTC.

The rearrangement uses TRBV7-9 and TRBJ1-2, with D maybe TRBD1 (5 bases). This CDR3 comprises 15 residues. CDR1 SEHNR and CDR2 FQNEAQ come from the germline V gene (reference sequence). V dropped 3 bases and J dropped 6 bases, with 17 bases sitting between them. The CDR3 protein is CASSFGAAQNDGYTF. CDR3 bases: TGTGCCAGCAGCTTCGGGGCTGCGCAGAACGATGGCTACACCTTC.

This chain connects TRBV18 to TRBJ1-2; maybe TRBD1 (6 bases). V was shortened by 0 bases and J by 2 bases, with 10 bases between the two germline ends. Germline V CDR1 and CDR2: KGHSH, LQKENI. This CDR3 is built from 15 residues. The CDR3 DNA reads as TGTGCCAGCTCACCACCTGTCGGACAGAACTATGGCTACACCTTC. Its protein is CASSPPVGQNYGYTF.

The gene calls are TRBV11-2 and TRBJ2-7, with 7 bases aligning to TRBD1. Germline V gives CDR1 SGHAT, CDR2 FQNNGV. The CDR3 loop spans 17 amino acids. V lost 5 bases to trimming and J lost 0 bases; unmatched junction nucleotides: 13. This chain's CDR3 is CASSPLTTGAGSYEQYF. The CDR3 DNA reads as TGTGCCAGCAGCCCCCTTACCACAGGGGCGGGCTCCTACGAGCAGTACTTC.

This clone was found once. The gene calls are TRBV5-1 and TRBJ1-1; D uncertain. CDR3 length: 13 residues. The germline CDR1 and CDR2 sequences are SGHRS and YFSETQ. V shed 6 bases and J shed 1 base, with 10 bases lying between them. The CDR3 DNA reads as TGCGCCAGCAACCTCGACCAGAACACTGAAGCTTTCTTT. Translation gives CASNLDQNTEAFF.

This sequence joins TRBV5-1 and TRBJ2-7; 7 bases align to TRBD2. This CDR3 comprises 13 residues. CDR1 is SGHRS, CDR2 YFSETQ, per germline. V gave up 6 bases and J gave up 6 bases; unmatched junction bases: 9. This CDR3 reads CASTPLRGVEQYF. CDR3 in DNA: TGCGCCAGCACCCCCCTACGGGGGGTCGAGCAGTACTTC.

This clone showed up just a few times. The rearrangement joins TRBV5-1 to TRBJ2-7, with D perhaps being TRBD1 or TRBD2 (5 bases each). Trimming left V 4 bases short and J 2 bases short, with 16 bases between. This CDR3 has 15 residues. Germline-derived CDR1 and CDR2 are SGHRS and YFSETQ. The CDR3 nucleotides read TGCGCCAGCAGCATCTCCGGGACGATCACCTACGAGCAGTACTTC. Translating it yields CASSISGTITYEQYF.

This rearrangement joins TRBV7-8 to TRBJ1-6; 9 positions agree with TRBD1. Germline-derived CDR1 and CDR2 are SGHVS and FQNEAQ. The CDR3 extends over 16 amino acids. V lost 5 bases, J lost 6 bases, and 8 bases stayed unmatched. In nucleotides, the CDR3 is TGTGCCAGCAGCGGGTACAGGGGGCTGGGTAATTCACCCCTCCACTTT. This gives the protein CASSGYRGLGNSPLHF.